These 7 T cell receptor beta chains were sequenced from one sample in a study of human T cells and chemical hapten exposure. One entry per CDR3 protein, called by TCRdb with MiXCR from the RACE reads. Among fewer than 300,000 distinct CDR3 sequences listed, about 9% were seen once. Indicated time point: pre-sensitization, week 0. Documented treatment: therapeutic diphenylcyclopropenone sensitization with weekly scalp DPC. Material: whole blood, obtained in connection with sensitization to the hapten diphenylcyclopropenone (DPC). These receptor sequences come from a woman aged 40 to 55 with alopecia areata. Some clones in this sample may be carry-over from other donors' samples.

CDR3 region: CASSRRRETQYF. The CDR3 region has the DNA TGTGCCAGCAGCCGTCGACGAGAGACCCAGTACTTC. The rearrangement links TRBV7-2 to TRBJ2-5; no clear D gene. This CDR3 comprises 12 residues. Germline V gene data show CDR1 as SGHTA and CDR2 as FQGNSA. V was clipped by 5 bases and J by 4 bases, with 8 bases between them.

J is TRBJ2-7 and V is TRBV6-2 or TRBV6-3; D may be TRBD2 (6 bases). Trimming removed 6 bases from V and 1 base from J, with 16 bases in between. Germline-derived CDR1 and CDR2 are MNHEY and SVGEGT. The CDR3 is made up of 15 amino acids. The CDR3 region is CASSQLRDWSYEQYF. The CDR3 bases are TGTGCCAGCAGCCAATTAAGGGACTGGTCCTACGAGCAGTACTTC.

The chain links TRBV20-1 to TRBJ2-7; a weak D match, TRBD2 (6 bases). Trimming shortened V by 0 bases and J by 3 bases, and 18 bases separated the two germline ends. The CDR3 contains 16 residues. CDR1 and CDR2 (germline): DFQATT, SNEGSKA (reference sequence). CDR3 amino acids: CSARDRSGRAGYEQYF. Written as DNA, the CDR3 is TGCAGTGCTAGAGATAGGAGCGGGCGGGCCGGCTACGAGCAGTACTTC.

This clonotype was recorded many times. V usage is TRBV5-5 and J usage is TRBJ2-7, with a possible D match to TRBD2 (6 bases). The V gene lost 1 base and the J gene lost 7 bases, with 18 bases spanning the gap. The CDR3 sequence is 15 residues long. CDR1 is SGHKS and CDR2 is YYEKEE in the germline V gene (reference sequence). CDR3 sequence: CASSLSGGALVEQYF. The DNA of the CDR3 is TGTGCCAGCAGCTTGAGTGGCGGGGCACTTGTAGAGCAGTACTTC.

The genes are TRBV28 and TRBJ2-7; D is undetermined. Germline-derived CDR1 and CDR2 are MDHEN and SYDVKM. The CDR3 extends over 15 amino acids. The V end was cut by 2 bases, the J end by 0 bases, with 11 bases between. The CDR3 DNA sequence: TGTGCCAGCAGTTTACCCGCACAATCCTCCTACGAGCAGTACTTC. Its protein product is CASSLPAQSSYEQYF.

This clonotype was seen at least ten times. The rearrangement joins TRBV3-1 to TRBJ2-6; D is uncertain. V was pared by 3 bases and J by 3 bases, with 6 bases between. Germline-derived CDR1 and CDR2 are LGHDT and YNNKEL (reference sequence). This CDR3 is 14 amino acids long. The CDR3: CASSQRDGANVLTF. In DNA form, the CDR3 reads TGTGCCAGCAGCCAGCGTGATGGGGCCAACGTCCTGACTTTC.

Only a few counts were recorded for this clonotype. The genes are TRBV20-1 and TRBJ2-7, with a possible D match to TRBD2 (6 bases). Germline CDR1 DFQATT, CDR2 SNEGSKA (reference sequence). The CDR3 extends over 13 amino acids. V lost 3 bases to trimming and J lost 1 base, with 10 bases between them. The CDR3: CSARGGLSYEQYF. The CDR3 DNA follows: TGCAGTGCTAGGGGAGGACTATCCTACGAGCAGTACTTC.